Listed here is a single T cell receptor (beta chain). The data were obtained in a study of blood T cell repertoires in COVID-19. Germline V CDR1 and CDR2: SQVTM, ANQGSEA. The V end was cut by 4 bases, the J end by 5 bases, with 13 bases between. This CDR3 has 13 amino acids. Assay used: immunoSEQ multiplex PCR; TCRdb lists only in-frame clones, some missing. Of roughly 41,000 clones listed, around four fifths are singletons. Sequences were obtained from peripheral blood. The chain uses TRBV29-1 and TRBJ2-3, with D perhaps matching TRBD1 (5 bases). The receptor was isolated from a man in his 60s with COVID-19, enrolled during active disease. The CDR3 bases are TGCAGCGTTGTTAGCAGGGAACAAGATACGCAGTATTTT. It encodes CSVVSREQDTQYF.